Listed below are T cell receptor beta chains from one sample, sequenced in a study of control samples from healthy donors and cancer patients. The protocol was immunoSEQ multiplex PCR, while the TCRdb copy is restricted to in-frame clones and leaves out a portion. The repertoire holds over 100,000 clones, around 93% seen once, with about 1.9% in the top ten. The sequencing sample was made of blood. Receptors originate from a woman aged 45-65 years in good health. CDR3s include the opening cysteine and the closing phenylalanine or tryptophan. A D gene is named only where the DNA matches it firmly. Clone size is shown for a subset of rows, as once, few, many or a class of expanded clone.

v_call	d_call	j_call	clone_size	cdr3_nt	cdr3_aa
TRBV27	TRBD1	TRBJ2-7	.	TGTGCCAGCAGTAAGACAGGGGCCTCCTACGAGCAGTACTTC	CASSKTGASYEQYF
TRBV28	.	TRBJ2-7	.	TGTGCCAGCAGTCCCCGCAGCACTAACTCCTACGAGCAGTACTTC	CASSPRSTNSYEQYF
TRBV7-2	.	TRBJ1-5	once	TGTGCCAGCAGCTCGGACAGCAATCAGCCCCAGCATTTT	CASSSDSNQPQHF
TRBV6-5	.	TRBJ1-1	.	TGTGCCAGCAGTTACTTTGCAGGAGGGTTCACTGAAGCTTTCTTT	CASSYFAGGFTEAFF
TRBV3-1/TRBV3-2	TRBD2	TRBJ2-1	.	TGTGCCAGCAGCCGAAGCTCGGGACTAGGGTATGCCGATGAGCAGTTCTTC	CASSRSSGLGYADEQFF
TRBV19	.	TRBJ1-5	few	TGTGCCAGTAGCCGAGAGGGTAGGGGAGGCCAGCCCCAGCATTTT	CASSREGRGGQPQHF
TRBV19	.	TRBJ1-5	once	TGTGCCAGTAGTATACAGGATCGCAATCAGCCCCAGCATTTT	CASSIQDRNQPQHF
TRBV29-1	.	TRBJ2-7	.	TGCAGCGTGAGGAACCTGGTAGAGGAGCAGTACTTC	CSVRNLVEEQYF
TRBV13	.	TRBJ1-1	.	TGTGCCAGCAGCTATACTCAGGAGTTCGTCACTGAAGCTTTCTTT	CASSYTQEFVTEAFF
TRBV29-1	TRBD1	TRBJ1-1	.	TGCAGCGTTGACCCTCACAGGGGGCGTACTGAAGCTTTCTTT	CSVDPHRGRTEAFF
TRBV5-1	.	TRBJ2-3	.	TGCGCCAGCAGCTTGGGTACAGGGCACTCAGATACGCAGTATTTT	CASSLGTGHSDTQYF
TRBV7-2	TRBD2	TRBJ2-3	.	TGTGCCAGCAGCTTAGAGGTGACTAGCGGGAGGATTAAGTATTTT	CASSLEVTSGRIKYF
TRBV7-9	.	TRBJ1-4	.	TGTGCCAGCAGCTTATCCGGGAACGGGGAAAAACTGTTTTTT	CASSLSGNGEKLFF
TRBV24-1	.	TRBJ2-5	.	TGTGCCACCGCGAGGGGCGTTGAAGAGACCCAGTACTTC	CATARGVEETQYF
TRBV7-6	.	TRBJ1-6	.	TGTGCCAGCAGCTTAGCGCCAGGACTGAATTCACCCCTCCACTTT	CASSLAPGLNSPLHF
TRBV25-1	.	TRBJ2-2	.	TGTGCCAGCAGTGGGACAGCCACCGGGGAGCTGTTTTTT	CASSGTATGELFF
TRBV10-1	.	TRBJ1-1	once	TGCGCCAGCAGTGAGTCATCGGGGAGGCCTGAAGCTTTCTTT	CASSESSGRPEAFF
TRBV7-9	TRBD1	TRBJ1-2	.	TGTGCCAGCAGACCTCAGGGGGTGTCGGGTAACTATGGCTACACCTTC	CASRPQGVSGNYGYTF
TRBV30	.	TRBJ1-2	.	TGTGCCTGGAAAACCGACGGCCCTATGAGCGGCTACACCTTC	CAWKTDGPMSGYTF
TRBV5-1	.	TRBJ1-3	.	TGCGCCAGCAGCTTTAACGTAAGGGACTCTGGAAACACCATATATTTT	CASSFNVRDSGNTIYF
TRBV27	.	TRBJ2-3	.	TGTGCCAGCAGTCGAAGGGTTCGAGCCCGCACAGATACGCAGTATTTT	CASSRRVRARTDTQYF
TRBV7-9	.	TRBJ1-6	.	TGTGCCAGCAGCTTAGGAGCAGGTCATAATTCACCCCTCCACTTT	CASSLGAGHNSPLHF
TRBV2	.	TRBJ1-6	.	TGTGCCAGTCTGCCCAGGGGCGGATCACCCCTCCACTTT	CASLPRGGSPLHF
TRBV19	TRBD1	TRBJ1-1	.	TGTGCCAGTAGTACCAGGGGGTTTGGCACTGAAGCTTTCTTT	CASSTRGFGTEAFF
TRBV12-3/TRBV12-4	.	TRBJ1-2	.	TGTGCCAGCAGTCCTACGGGGGGTGGCTACACCTTC	CASSPTGGGYTF
TRBV28	TRBD1	TRBJ1-1	.	TGTGCCAGCAGAATACAGGGGATCACTGAAGCTTTCTTT	CASRIQGITEAFF
TRBV6-4	TRBD1	TRBJ1-2	.	TGTGCCAGCAGTCCATCCGGACAGGGGGGCTATGGCTACACCTTC	CASSPSGQGGYGYTF
TRBV28	.	TRBJ1-2	.	TGTGCCAGCTCCGGGGCAGGTTCCTCTTATGGCTACACCTTC	CASSGAGSSYGYTF
TRBV11-2	TRBD1	TRBJ2-7	.	TGTGCCAGCAGCCCAGGGACAGGGAATTCGGCCCAGTACTTC	CASSPGTGNSAQYF
TRBV9	.	TRBJ2-7	.	TGTGCCAGCAGCCCCAGGGGACTCAGCTCCTACGAGCAGTACTTC	CASSPRGLSSYEQYF